Sequencing of this T cell receptor beta chain was carried out in a study of graft-versus-host responses after intestinal transplantation. At the level of the study: Induction using anti-thymocyte globulin, followed by tacrolimus and steroids for 2 to 4 years, was given to all recipients.

About this clone itself: What it binds is not known.

The CDR3 extends over 15 amino acids. Trimming removed 6 bases from V and 3 bases from J; junction bases left unmatched: 9. The V gene's germline CDR1 is LGHNT and CDR2 FRNRAP. TCRdb keeps only in-frame clones here, not all; method: immunoSEQ multiplex PCR. The sample records some 80,000 clones, 91% being singletons. The sequence derives from a human donor who was the organ donor for an intestinal transplant. The specimen comprised unstimulated CD8+ T cells sorted from spleen or lymph node cells, sampled before transplant. V usage is TRBV12-5 and J usage is TRBJ2-3, with TRBD1 identical over 7 bases. In DNA form, the CDR3 reads TGTGCTAGTGGCCACTCGACAGGGCCTACAGATACGCAGTATTTT. This gives the protein CASGHSTGPTDTQYF.